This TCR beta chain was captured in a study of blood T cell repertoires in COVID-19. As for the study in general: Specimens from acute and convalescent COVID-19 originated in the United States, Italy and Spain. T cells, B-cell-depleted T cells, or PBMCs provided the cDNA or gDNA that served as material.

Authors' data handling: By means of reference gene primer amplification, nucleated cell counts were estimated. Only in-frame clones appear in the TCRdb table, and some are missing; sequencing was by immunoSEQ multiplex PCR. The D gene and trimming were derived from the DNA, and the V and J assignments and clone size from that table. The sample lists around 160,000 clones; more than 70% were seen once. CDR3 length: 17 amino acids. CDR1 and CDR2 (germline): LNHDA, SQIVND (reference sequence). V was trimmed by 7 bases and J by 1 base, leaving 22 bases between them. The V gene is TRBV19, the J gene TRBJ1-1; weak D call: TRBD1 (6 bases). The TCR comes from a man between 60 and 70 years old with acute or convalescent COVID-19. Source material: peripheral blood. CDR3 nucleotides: TGTGCCAGTACTGACAGGCACAACTCCCCCCAGAACACTGAAGCTTTCTTT. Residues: CASTDRHNSPQNTEAFF.